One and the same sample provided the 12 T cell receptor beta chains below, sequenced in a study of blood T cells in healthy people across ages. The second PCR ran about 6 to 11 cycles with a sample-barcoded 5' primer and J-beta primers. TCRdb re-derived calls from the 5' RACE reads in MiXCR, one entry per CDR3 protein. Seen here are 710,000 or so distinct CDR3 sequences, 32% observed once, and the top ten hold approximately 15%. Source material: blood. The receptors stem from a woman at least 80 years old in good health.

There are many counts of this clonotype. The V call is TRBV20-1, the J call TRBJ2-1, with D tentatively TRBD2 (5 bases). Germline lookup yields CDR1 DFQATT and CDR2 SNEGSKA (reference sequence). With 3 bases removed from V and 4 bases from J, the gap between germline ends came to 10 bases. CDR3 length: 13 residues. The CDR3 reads CSARARTYNEQFF. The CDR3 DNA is TGCAGTGCTAGGGCTCGGACTTACAATGAGCAGTTCTTC.

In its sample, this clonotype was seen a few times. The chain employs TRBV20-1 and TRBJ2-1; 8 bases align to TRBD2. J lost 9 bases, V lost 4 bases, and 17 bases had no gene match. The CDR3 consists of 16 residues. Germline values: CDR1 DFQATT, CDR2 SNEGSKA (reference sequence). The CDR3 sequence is CSAKGTGASGLREQFF. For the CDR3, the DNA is TGCAGTGCTAAGGGGACGGGGGCTAGCGGGCTCCGTGAGCAGTTCTTC.

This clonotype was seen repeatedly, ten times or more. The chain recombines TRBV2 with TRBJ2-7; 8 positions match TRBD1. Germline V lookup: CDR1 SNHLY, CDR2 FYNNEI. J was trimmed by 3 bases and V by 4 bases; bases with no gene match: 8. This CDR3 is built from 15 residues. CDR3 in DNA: TGTGCCAGCAGTGCCGCCCGAGGACAGGGCTACGAGCAGTACTTC. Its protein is CASSAARGQGYEQYF.

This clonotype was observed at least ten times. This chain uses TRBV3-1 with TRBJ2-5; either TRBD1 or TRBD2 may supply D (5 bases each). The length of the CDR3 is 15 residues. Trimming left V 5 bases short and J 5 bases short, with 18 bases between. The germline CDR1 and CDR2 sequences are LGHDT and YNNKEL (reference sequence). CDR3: CASSGDGGLRETQYF. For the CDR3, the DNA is TGTGCCAGCAGCGGGGACGGTGGCTTGAGGGAGACCCAGTACTTC.

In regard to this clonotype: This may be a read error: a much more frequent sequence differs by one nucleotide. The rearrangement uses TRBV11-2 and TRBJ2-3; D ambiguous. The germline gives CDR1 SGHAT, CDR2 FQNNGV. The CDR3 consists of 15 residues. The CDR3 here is CASSSSPVKTDMQYF. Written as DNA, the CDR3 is TGTGCCAGCAGCTCTTCCCCGGTCAAAACAGATATGCAGTATTTT.

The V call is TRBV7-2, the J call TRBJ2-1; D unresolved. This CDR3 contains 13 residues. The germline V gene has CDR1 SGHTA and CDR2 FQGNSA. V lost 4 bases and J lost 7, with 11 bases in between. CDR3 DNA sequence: TGTGCCAGCAGCTGGAGCCCGTCGAATGAGCAGTTCTTC. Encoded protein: CASSWSPSNEQFF.

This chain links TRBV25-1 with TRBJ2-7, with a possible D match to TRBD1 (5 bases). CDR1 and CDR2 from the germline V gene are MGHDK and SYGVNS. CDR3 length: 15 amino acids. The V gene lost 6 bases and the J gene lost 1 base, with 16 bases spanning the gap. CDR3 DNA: TGTGCCAGCAGCCCCAATAATAGGGGTTCCTACGAGCAGTACTTC. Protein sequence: CASSPNNRGSYEQYF.

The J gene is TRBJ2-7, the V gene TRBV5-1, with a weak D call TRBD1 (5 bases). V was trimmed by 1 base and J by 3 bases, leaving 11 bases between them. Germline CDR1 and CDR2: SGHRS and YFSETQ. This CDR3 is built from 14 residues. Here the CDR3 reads CASSLQGGDYEQYF. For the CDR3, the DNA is TGCGCCAGCAGCTTGCAGGGTGGAGACTACGAGCAGTACTTC.

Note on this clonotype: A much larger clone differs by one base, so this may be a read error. CDR3 in amino acids: CASIGTSGGYNEQYF. CDR3 DNA sequence: TGTGCCAGCATCGGGACTAGCGGGGGCTACAATGAGCAGTACTTC. The chain recombines TRBV6-1 with TRBJ2-5, with 14 bases matching TRBD2. V lost 7 bases to trimming and J lost 11 bases; unmatched junction nucleotides: 12. In germline, CDR1 is MNHNS, CDR2 SASEGT. This CDR3 contains 15 residues.

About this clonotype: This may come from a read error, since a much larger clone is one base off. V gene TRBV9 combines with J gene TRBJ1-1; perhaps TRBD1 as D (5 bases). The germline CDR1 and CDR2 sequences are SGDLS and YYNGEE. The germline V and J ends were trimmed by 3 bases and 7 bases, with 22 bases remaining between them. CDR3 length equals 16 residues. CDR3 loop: CASSAAGTPGGGEAFF. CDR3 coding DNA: TGTGCCAGCAGCGCGGCCGGGACCCCCGGTGGCGGTGAAGCTTTCTTT.

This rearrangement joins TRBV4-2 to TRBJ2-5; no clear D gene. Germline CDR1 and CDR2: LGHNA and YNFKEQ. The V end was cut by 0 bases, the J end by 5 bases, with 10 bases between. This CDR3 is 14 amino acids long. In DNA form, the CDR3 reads TGTGCCAGCAGCCAAGAGTTGACACCCGAGACCCAGTACTTC. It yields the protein CASSQELTPETQYF.

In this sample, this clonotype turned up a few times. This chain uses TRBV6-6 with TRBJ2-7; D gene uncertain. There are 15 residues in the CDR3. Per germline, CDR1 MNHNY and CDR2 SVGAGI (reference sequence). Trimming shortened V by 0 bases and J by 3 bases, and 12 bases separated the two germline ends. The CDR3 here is CASSYSIDGRYEQYF. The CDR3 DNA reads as TGTGCCAGCAGTTACTCGATTGACGGGCGCTACGAGCAGTACTTC.